A single sample is the source of the 8 T cell receptor beta chains below, sequenced in a study of T-cell memory formation after mild COVID-19. MiXCR, applied by TCRdb to the 5' RACE reads, yields one record per CDR3 protein. The sample lists about 360,000 distinct CDR3 sequences, approximately 15% seen once, with 20% to 25% in the top ten. Sequenced material: PBMCs or a T cell subset sorted from them (not recorded which). The receptor source for this set is a man aged 18 to 29 who had mild COVID-19 (a few samples of this study predate the infection). Cell type and time point are not known.

A few counts support this clonotype. This CDR3 is CASSQYQGDTQYF. The CDR3 region has the DNA TGCGCCAGCAGCCAGTATCAAGGGGATACGCAGTATTTT. V gene TRBV4-1 combines with J gene TRBJ2-3; D unresolved. V lost 3 bases to trimming and J lost 6 bases, with 10 bases between them. Germline V CDR1 and CDR2: MGHRA, YSYEKL. This CDR3 has 13 amino acids.

The CDR3 loop reads CASSEPGVGYEQYF. As DNA, the CDR3 is TGTGCCAGCAGTGAACCAGGGGTCGGGTACGAGCAGTACTTC. The genes are TRBV25-1 and TRBJ2-7; a weak D match, TRBD1 (6 bases). The CDR3 is made up of 14 amino acids. Germline assignment: CDR1 MGHDK and CDR2 SYGVNS. V gave up 2 bases and J gave up 4 bases, with 12 bases separating them.

V and J are TRBV6-5 and TRBJ2-3, with 8 nucleotides matching TRBD2. The CDR3 is 15 residues long. J gave up 3 bases and V 6 bases, and 8 bases lay outside the gene matches. CDR1 is MNHEY and CDR2 is SVGAGI in the germline V gene. CDR3 amino acids: CASRTRGGLTDTQYF. The CDR3 bases are TGTGCCAGCAGGACTCGGGGGGGCCTGACAGATACGCAGTATTTT.

This clonotype occurred a few times. This sequence joins TRBV6-5 and TRBJ2-3; possible D gene TRBD2, 5 bases. V shed 10 bases and J shed 0 bases, with 17 bases lying between them. The CDR3 sequence is 15 residues long. Germline V CDR1 and CDR2: MNHEY, SVGAGI. The CDR3 reads CATRMGDPSTDTQYF. DNA of the CDR3: TGTGCCACGCGAATGGGAGACCCTAGCACAGATACGCAGTATTTT.

V is TRBV27 and J is TRBJ1-2, with D possibly matching TRBD1 (5 bases). This CDR3 is 13 amino acids long. Trimming took 2 bases from V and 7 from J, leaving 11 bases between them. Germline V CDR1 and CDR2: MNHEY, SMNVEV (reference sequence). CDR3 amino acids: CASSLRAGGGYTF. The CDR3 DNA follows: TGTGCCAGCAGTTTAAGGGCGGGGGGTGGCTACACCTTC.

The chain recombines TRBV6-6 with TRBJ2-3; 11 positions match TRBD2. The CDR3 is 17 amino acids. With 5 bases clipped from V and 2 bases from J, the junction kept 9 bases outside the gene matches. CDR1 and CDR2 (germline): MNHNY, SVGAGI (reference sequence). CDR3 nucleotide sequence: TGTGCCAGCAGTACTAGCGGGGGCCGGCTTATCACAGATACGCAGTATTTT. Translation: CASSTSGGRLITDTQYF.

This clonotype was found a few times. V is TRBV20-1 and J is TRBJ1-6, with a possible D match to TRBD1 (5 bases). V lost 6 bases and J 9 bases, leaving 18 bases between the germline ends. Looked up from germline, CDR1 is DFQATT and CDR2 is SNEGSKA (reference sequence). The CDR3 is made up of 14 amino acids. As DNA, the CDR3 is TGCAGTGCCCCCGGGACCACCGCCGGTTCACCCCTCCACTTT. Translating gives CSAPGTTAGSPLHF.

This clonotype has only a few counts. The V call is TRBV29-1, the J call TRBJ1-1, with 8 bases identical to TRBD1. V lost 6 bases, J lost 5 bases, and 11 bases stayed unmatched. There are 14 residues in the CDR3. In germline, CDR1 is SQVTM, CDR2 ANQGSEA. The CDR3 DNA reads as TGCAGCGTGCGGGACAGGAGCCCTATTACTGAAGCTTTCTTT. This gives the protein CSVRDRSPITEAFF.